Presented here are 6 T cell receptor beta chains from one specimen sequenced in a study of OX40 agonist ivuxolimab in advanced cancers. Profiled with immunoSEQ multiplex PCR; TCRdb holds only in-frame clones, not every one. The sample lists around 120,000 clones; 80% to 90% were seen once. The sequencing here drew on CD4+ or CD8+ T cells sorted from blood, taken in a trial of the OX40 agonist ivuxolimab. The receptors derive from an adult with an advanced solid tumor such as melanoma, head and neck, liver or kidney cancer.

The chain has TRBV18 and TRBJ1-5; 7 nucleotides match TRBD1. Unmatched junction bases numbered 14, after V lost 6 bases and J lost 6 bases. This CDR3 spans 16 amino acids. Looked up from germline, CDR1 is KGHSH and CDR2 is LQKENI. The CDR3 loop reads CASSPGLGTVGQPQHF. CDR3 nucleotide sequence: TGTGCCAGCTCGCCGGGCCTCGGGACAGTAGGTCAGCCCCAGCATTTT.

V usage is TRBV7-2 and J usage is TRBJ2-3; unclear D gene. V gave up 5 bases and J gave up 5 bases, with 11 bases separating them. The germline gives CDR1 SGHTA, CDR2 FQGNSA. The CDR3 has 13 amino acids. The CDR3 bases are TGTGCCAGCAGCCTTCTCAGAGTAGATACGCAGTATTTT. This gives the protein CASSLLRVDTQYF.

CDR3 sequence reads: CASSSPNRRQNTEAFF. The CDR3 coding sequence is TGTGCCAGCAGCTCTCCCAACAGGCGACAGAACACTGAAGCTTTCTTT. This chain links TRBV7-2 with TRBJ1-1; a possible D gene is TRBD1 (5 bases). The V end was cut by 4 bases, the J end by 1 base, with 16 bases between. Germline V lookup: CDR1 SGHTA, CDR2 FQGNSA. The CDR3 extends over 16 amino acids.

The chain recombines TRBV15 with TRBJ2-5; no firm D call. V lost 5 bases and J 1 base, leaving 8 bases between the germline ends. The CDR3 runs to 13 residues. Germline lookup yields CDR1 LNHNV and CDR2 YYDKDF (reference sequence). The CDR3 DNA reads TGTGCCACCAGCCCTCGGTTCCAAGAGACCCAGTACTTC. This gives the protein CATSPRFQETQYF. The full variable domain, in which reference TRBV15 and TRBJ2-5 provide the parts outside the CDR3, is DAMVIQNPRYQVTQFGKPVTLSCSQTLNHNVMYWYQQKSSQAPKLLFHYYDKDFNNEADTPDNFQSRRPNTSFCFLDIRSPGLGDTAMYLCATSPRFQETQYFGPGTRLLVL.

The CDR3 region has the DNA TGTGCCAGCAGCTACAGGGGAGAGGGGAACACTGAAGCTTTCTTT. Amino acids: CASSYRGEGNTEAFF. J is TRBJ1-1 and V is TRBV11-3, with 7 bases matching TRBD1. J gave up 1 base and V 4 bases, and 6 bases lay outside the gene matches. Germline values: CDR1 SGHNT, CDR2 YENEEA. The CDR3 has 15 amino acids.

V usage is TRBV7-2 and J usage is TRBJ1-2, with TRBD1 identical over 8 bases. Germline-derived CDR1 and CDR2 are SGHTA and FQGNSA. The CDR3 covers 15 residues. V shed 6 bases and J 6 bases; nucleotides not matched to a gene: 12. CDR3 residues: CASSLQTGEGHGYTF. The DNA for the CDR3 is TGTGCCAGCAGTTTACAGACAGGGGAGGGACATGGCTACACCTTC. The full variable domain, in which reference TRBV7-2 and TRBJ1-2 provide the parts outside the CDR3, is GAGVSQSPSNKVTEKGKDVELRCDPISGHTALYWYRQSLGQGLEFLIYFQGNSAPDKSGLPSDRFSAERTGGSVSTLTIQRTQQEDSAVYLCASSLQTGEGHGYTFGSGTRLTVV.